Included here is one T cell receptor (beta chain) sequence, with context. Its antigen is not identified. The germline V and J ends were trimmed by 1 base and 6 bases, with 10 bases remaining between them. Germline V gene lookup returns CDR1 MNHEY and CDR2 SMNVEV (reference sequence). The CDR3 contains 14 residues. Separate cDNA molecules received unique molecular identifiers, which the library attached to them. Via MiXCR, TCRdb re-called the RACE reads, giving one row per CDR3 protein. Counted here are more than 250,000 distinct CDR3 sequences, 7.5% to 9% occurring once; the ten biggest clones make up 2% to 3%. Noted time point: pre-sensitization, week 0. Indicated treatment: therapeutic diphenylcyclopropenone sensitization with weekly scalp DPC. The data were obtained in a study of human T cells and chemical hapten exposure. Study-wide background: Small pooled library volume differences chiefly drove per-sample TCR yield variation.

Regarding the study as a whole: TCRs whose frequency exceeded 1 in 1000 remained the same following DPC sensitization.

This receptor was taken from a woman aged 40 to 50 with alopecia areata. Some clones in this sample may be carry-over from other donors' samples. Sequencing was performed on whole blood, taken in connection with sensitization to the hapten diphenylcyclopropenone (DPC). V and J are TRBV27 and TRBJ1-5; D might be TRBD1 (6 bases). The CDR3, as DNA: TGTGCCAGCAGTTTATGGGGGGGCGGTCAGCCCCAGCATTTT. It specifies CASSLWGGGQPQHF.